This is a list of T cell receptor beta chains from one sample in a study of shared clonotypes between healthy human individuals. The assay was immunoSEQ multiplex PCR, and TCRdb's table has in-frame clones only and misses some. This sample has approximately 440,000 clones, with approximately 77% found just once. Sequencing used PBMCs. Receptors originate from a woman in her forties in good health. Some clones in this sample may be carry-over from other donors' samples. The CDR3 runs from the conserved cysteine through the conserved F or W. D genes are given only for firm matches. Not all rows give a size; the values are once, few, many and, for expanded clones, a class.

TGTGCCAGCAGTTTAGGAGCCACAGGGACCCAGTACTTC CASSLGATGTQYF - TRBV28 once TRBJ2-5
TGTGCCAGCAGTGCGGACAGGGGGCGAGGTGAAGCTTTCTTT CASSADRGRGEAFF TRBD1 TRBV28 few TRBJ1-1
TGTGCCTGGAGAGACCGGGGCACAGATACGCAGTATTTT CAWRDRGTDTQYF - TRBV30 - TRBJ2-3
TGTGCCAGCAGCTTGTGGCAGGGGAGCAATCAGCCCCAGCATTTT CASSLWQGSNQPQHF - TRBV5-6 - TRBJ1-5
TGTGCCTGGAGTCGGGGACTCGCTTCCTACGAGCAGTACTTC CAWSRGLASYEQYF - TRBV30 - TRBJ2-7
TGTGCCAGCAGTAACCGCAGGGGCCCCCGCAACACTGAAGCTTTCTTT CASSNRRGPRNTEAFF - TRBV6-6 - TRBJ1-1
TGTGCCAGCAGTCCAGGGACAGGTTTCTGGGCTTTCTTT CASSPGTGFWAFF TRBD1 TRBV27 - TRBJ1-1
TGTGCCAGCAGCTCATCTGCGGACGGGGCAGATACGCAGTATTTT CASSSSADGADTQYF - TRBV7-7 - TRBJ2-3
TGTGCCATCAGTGTGTCCGGGGTAAACTACGAGCAGTACTTC CAISVSGVNYEQYF - TRBV10-3 - TRBJ2-7
TGTGCCAGCAGCTCTCCGCGCCTAGGTGGGACCGGGGAGCTGTTTTTT CASSSPRLGGTGELFF - TRBV7-9 - TRBJ2-2
TGTGCCACCAGCAGAGACGGGTTAGCGGGTGGCTTGTCGGATACGCAGTATTTT CATSRDGLAGGLSDTQYF TRBD2 TRBV15 - TRBJ2-3
TGTGCCAGCAGCCGACCGGGGACTAGCGGGAGAATAGATACGCAGTATTTT CASSRPGTSGRIDTQYF TRBD2 TRBV11-2 - TRBJ2-3
TGTGCCAGCTCACCCGGACAGGGTGAGACCCAGTACTTC CASSPGQGETQYF TRBD1 TRBV18 - TRBJ2-5
TGTGCCAGCATTCACAACAGGGTTTGGAATCAGCCCCAGCATTTT CASIHNRVWNQPQHF - TRBV27 - TRBJ1-5
TGTGCCAGCAGCTCCCCACAGGGAGGTACCGGGGAGCTGTTTTTT CASSSPQGGTGELFF - TRBV7-9 once TRBJ2-2
TGTGCCAGCAGGACACAGGGGGCTGGCAATCAGCCCCAGCATTTT CASRTQGAGNQPQHF TRBD1 TRBV28 - TRBJ1-5
TGTGCCAGCAGCTTAGTTGTGGGGGACCCCTACGAGCAGTACTTC CASSLVVGDPYEQYF - TRBV7-2 - TRBJ2-7
TGCGCCAGCAGTCGGGGAGGGCCGCAAGATACGCAGTATTTT CASSRGGPQDTQYF TRBD2 TRBV10-2 - TRBJ2-3
TGCGCCAGCAGCCAAGAATGGGGGGACAGGGACTACGAGCAGTACTTC CASSQEWGDRDYEQYF TRBD1 TRBV4-1 many TRBJ2-7
TGTGCCAGCAGCTGGGGTCCGGGACAAAGCTCCTACGAGCAGTACTTC CASSWGPGQSSYEQYF - TRBV5-6 - TRBJ2-7
TGTGCCAGCAGCTTAGTATTAGGGAGCACAGATACGCAGTATTTT CASSLVLGSTDTQYF - TRBV7-8 - TRBJ2-3
TGTGCCAGCAGTTTCGCGTCTAGCGTTCAGTATTTT CASSFASSVQYF - TRBV28 - TRBJ2-3
TGTGCCAGCAGGTCGCCGACAGAAAGCACCGGGGAGCTGTTTTTT CASRSPTESTGELFF - TRBV6-5 - TRBJ2-2
TGTGCCAGCACCCGAACACAGGAGAACACTGAAGCTTTCTTT CASTRTQENTEAFF - TRBV6-1 many TRBJ1-1
TGTGCCAGCAGTGCCGGGGCCGGGTTTAGTGGCGAGCAGTTCTTC CASSAGAGFSGEQFF - TRBV6-1 - TRBJ2-1
TGTGCCAGCAGCGCCAGGGAGACCTACGAGCAGTACTTC CASSARETYEQYF - TRBV5-5 once TRBJ2-7
TGTGCCAGCTCACCGGGGCCGGGACAGGGCCGCACAGATACGCAGTATTTT CASSPGPGQGRTDTQYF TRBD1 TRBV18 few TRBJ2-3
TGTGCCAGCAACCAGGGGCGGAACACTGAAGCTTTCTTT CASNQGRNTEAFF - TRBV27 - TRBJ1-1
TGTGCCAGCAGCTGGACTAGCGGGAGCGGATACGAGCAGTACTTC CASSWTSGSGYEQYF TRBD2 TRBV27 - TRBJ2-7
TGTGCCAGCATAGAGGCGGGACGCTATGGCTACACCTTC CASIEAGRYGYTF - TRBV2 - TRBJ1-2